The rows below give T cell receptor beta chains drawn from one sample of a study of Ad26.COV2.S vaccination and SARS-CoV-2 variants. The repertoire was sequenced with immunoSEQ multiplex PCR; TCRdb's copy has only in-frame clones and lacks some. The repertoire consists of 380,000 or so clones, with 83% occurring once and the leading ten covering nearly 7.5%. The specimen was peripheral blood, collected in a trial of Ad26.COV2.S vaccine versus placebo. The source of these receptors is a person aged 18-65 years who received the Ad26.COV2.S COVID-19 vaccine or a placebo. Both conserved end residues are part of each CDR3. A D gene is named only where the DNA matches it firmly. Only some rows state a clone size, as once, few, many or a class for expanded clones.

d_call: TRBD2
j_call: TRBJ2-7
v_call: TRBV2
cdr3_length: 17
clone_size: once
cdr3_aa: CASSRGLAGGPIHEQYF

d_call: -
j_call: TRBJ1-2
v_call: TRBV13
cdr3_length: 15
clone_size: -
cdr3_aa: CASSPRLEGHYGYTF

d_call: TRBD2
j_call: TRBJ2-5
v_call: TRBV28
cdr3_length: 18
clone_size: -
cdr3_aa: CASSSVPGLAGGWETQYF

d_call: TRBD2
j_call: TRBJ2-5
v_call: TRBV7-3
cdr3_length: 16
clone_size: -
cdr3_aa: CASSLFGLAGWETQYF

d_call: -
j_call: TRBJ1-2
v_call: TRBV12-3/TRBV12-4
cdr3_length: 12
clone_size: -
cdr3_aa: CASTPRGDGYTF

d_call: -
j_call: TRBJ2-2
v_call: TRBV7-3
cdr3_length: 16
clone_size: -
cdr3_aa: CASSPRAGPNTGELFF

d_call: -
j_call: TRBJ2-7
v_call: TRBV6-5
cdr3_length: 12
clone_size: -
cdr3_aa: CASMRTVYEQYF

d_call: -
j_call: TRBJ1-4
v_call: TRBV21-1
cdr3_length: 13
clone_size: once
cdr3_aa: CASSNPPNEKLFF

d_call: -
j_call: TRBJ2-1
v_call: TRBV21-1
cdr3_length: 13
clone_size: -
cdr3_aa: CASSIRREGEQFF

d_call: -
j_call: TRBJ2-2
v_call: TRBV5-4
cdr3_length: 16
clone_size: -
cdr3_aa: CASSSWDPVGTGELFF

d_call: -
j_call: TRBJ2-5
v_call: TRBV21-1
cdr3_length: 15
clone_size: -
cdr3_aa: CASSIGRAGFETQYF

d_call: TRBD1
j_call: TRBJ2-5
v_call: TRBV11-3
cdr3_length: 16
clone_size: -
cdr3_aa: CASSLSDRGGQETQYF

d_call: -
j_call: TRBJ1-3
v_call: TRBV6-1
cdr3_length: 13
clone_size: -
cdr3_aa: CASRGNSGNTIYF

d_call: -
j_call: TRBJ2-5
v_call: TRBV6-1
cdr3_length: 13
clone_size: -
cdr3_aa: CASSETAQETQYF

d_call: TRBD1
j_call: TRBJ2-5
v_call: TRBV18
cdr3_length: 15
clone_size: -
cdr3_aa: CASSPAGQGLRTQYF

d_call: -
j_call: TRBJ2-2
v_call: TRBV4-2
cdr3_length: 16
clone_size: -
cdr3_aa: CASSQEKEWSPGELFF

d_call: -
j_call: TRBJ1-1
v_call: TRBV9
cdr3_length: 13
clone_size: -
cdr3_aa: CASSVRRDTEAFF

d_call: TRBD2
j_call: TRBJ2-2
v_call: TRBV9
cdr3_length: 15
clone_size: -
cdr3_aa: CASSVSGSNTGELFF

d_call: -
j_call: TRBJ2-3
v_call: TRBV18
cdr3_length: 16
clone_size: -
cdr3_aa: CASSLNPGVSTDTQYF

d_call: TRBD1
j_call: TRBJ2-7
v_call: TRBV7-9
cdr3_length: 19
clone_size: -
cdr3_aa: CASSPPSGVDREGLVGQYF

d_call: TRBD1
j_call: TRBJ2-7
v_call: TRBV5-4
cdr3_length: 18
clone_size: -
cdr3_aa: CASSYEERWTGAAYEQYF

d_call: -
j_call: TRBJ2-2
v_call: TRBV2
cdr3_length: 14
clone_size: few
cdr3_aa: CASRGTSGTGELFF